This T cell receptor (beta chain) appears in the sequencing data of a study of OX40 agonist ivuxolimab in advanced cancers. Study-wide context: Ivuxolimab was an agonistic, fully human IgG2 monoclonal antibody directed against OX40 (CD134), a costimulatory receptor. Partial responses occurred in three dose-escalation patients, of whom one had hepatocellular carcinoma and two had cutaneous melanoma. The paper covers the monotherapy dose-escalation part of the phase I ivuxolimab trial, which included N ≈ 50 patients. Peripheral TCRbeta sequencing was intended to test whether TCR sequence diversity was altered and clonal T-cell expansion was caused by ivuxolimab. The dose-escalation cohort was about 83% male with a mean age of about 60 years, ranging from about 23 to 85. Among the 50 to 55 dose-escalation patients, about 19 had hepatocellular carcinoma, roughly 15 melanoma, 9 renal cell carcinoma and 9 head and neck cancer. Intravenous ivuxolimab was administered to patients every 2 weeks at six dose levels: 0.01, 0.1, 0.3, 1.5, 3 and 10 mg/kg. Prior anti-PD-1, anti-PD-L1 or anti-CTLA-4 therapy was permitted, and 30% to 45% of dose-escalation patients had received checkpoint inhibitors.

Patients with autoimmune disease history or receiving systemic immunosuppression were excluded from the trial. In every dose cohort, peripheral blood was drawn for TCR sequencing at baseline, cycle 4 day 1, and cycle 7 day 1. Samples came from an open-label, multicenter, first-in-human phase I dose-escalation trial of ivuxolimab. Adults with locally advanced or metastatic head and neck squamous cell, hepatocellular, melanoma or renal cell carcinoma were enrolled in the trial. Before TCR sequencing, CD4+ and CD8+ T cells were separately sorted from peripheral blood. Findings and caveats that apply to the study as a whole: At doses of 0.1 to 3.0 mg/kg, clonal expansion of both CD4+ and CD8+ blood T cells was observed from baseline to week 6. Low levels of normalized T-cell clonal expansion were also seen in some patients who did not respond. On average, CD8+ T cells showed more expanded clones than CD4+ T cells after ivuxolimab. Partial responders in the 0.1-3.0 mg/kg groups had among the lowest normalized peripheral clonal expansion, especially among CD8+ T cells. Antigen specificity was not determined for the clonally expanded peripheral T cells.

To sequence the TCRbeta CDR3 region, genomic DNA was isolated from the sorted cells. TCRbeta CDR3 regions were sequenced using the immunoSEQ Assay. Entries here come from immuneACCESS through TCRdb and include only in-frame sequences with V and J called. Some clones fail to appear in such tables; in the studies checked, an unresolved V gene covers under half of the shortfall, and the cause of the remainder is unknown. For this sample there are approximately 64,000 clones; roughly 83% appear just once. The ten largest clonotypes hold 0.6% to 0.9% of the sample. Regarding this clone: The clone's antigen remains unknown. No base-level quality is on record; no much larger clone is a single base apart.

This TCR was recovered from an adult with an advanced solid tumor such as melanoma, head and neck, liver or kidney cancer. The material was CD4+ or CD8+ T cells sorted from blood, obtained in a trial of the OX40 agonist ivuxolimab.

The CDR3 amino acid sequence is: CASSPGLAEQETQYF. The nucleotide sequence reads as follows: TGTGCCAGCAGCCCCGGACTAGCGGAACAAGAGACCCAGTACTTC. The rearrangement combines TRBV11-3 with TRBJ2-5; TRBD2 aligns with 10 central bases. The CDR3, cysteine through phenylalanine, is 15 amino acids long. The CDR3 DNA has 45 bases and is translated from base 1. CDR1 and CDR2 (SGHNT, YENEEA) derive from the germline V gene. The germline V and J ends show losses of 5 bases and 2 bases respectively, and no gene match explains 5 bases of the junction.